This passage covers 13 T cell receptor beta chains from one sample sequenced in a study of response to subunit inactivated influenza vaccine. TCRdb independently ran MiXCR on the RT-PCR reads; one entry per CDR3 protein. The table shows hundreds of thousands of distinct CDR3 sequences, with about 11% occurring only once. The same specimen was also included in a second study, on T cells expressing NK-cell markers. From that second work: 5'RACE template switching with UMIs generated TCR beta cDNA.

Sequences were derived from PBMCs from blood, sampled on the day of vaccination. All receptors derive from a man in his forties or fifties who received an inactivated influenza vaccine.

The table lists this clonotype with a few counts. The chain couples TRBV5-1 to TRBJ2-7, with 8 bases lining up with TRBD1. Germline lookup yields CDR1 SGHRS and CDR2 YFSETQ. V shed 2 bases and J 13 bases; nucleotides not matched to a gene: 8. The CDR3 is 12 residues long. The CDR3 DNA sequence: TGCGCCAGCAGCTTAACAGGGGGTCCACCTTACTTC. It specifies CASSLTGGPPYF.

The chain has TRBV12-3 or TRBV12-4 and TRBJ2-1; TRBD2 aligns across 8 bases. V was pared by 5 bases and J by 4 bases, with 4 bases of the junction left unmatched. The CDR3 has 14 amino acids. The CDR3 DNA is TGTGCCAGCAGTGAGCGGGAGTGGTACAATGAGCAGTTCTTC. Protein: CASSEREWYNEQFF.

The table lists this clonotype with many counts. The chain carries TRBV29-1 and TRBJ2-1; D possibly corresponds to TRBD2 (6 bases). There are 12 residues in the CDR3. Trimming stripped 7 bases from V and 8 bases from J, with 15 bases between. CDR1 SQVTM and CDR2 ANQGSEA come from the germline V gene. CDR3 sequence reads: CSGLGGFHEQFF. The CDR3, as DNA: TGCAGCGGCCTTGGGGGGTTTCATGAGCAGTTCTTC.

The chain employs TRBV12-3 or TRBV12-4 and TRBJ2-7, with unresolved D. The CDR3 totals 13 residues. V was shortened by 10 bases and J by 3 bases, with 16 bases between the two germline ends. The CDR3 region has the DNA TGTGCCACCTCTCTGAGCTCGCGCTACGAGCAGTACTTC. As protein: CATSLSSRYEQYF.

This clonotype has ten or more counts. This rearrangement joins TRBV7-2 to TRBJ1-5; D unresolved. V shed 3 bases and J shed 1 base, with 13 bases lying between them. There are 16 residues in the CDR3. Germline lookup yields CDR1 SGHTA and CDR2 FQGNSA. CDR3: CASSLGGPLSNQPQHF. As DNA, the CDR3 is TGTGCCAGCAGCTTGGGCGGCCCCTTAAGCAATCAGCCCCAGCATTTT.

This clonotype was found a few times. CDR3 region: CASSPGGGTFTDTQYF. In DNA form, the CDR3 reads TGTGCCAGCAGCCCGGGCGGGGGGACTTTCACAGATACGCAGTATTTT. The V call is TRBV7-2, the J call TRBJ2-3, with TRBD2 matching 8 bases. This CDR3 spans 16 amino acids. After removal of 5 bases from V and 2 bases from J, the junction contained 9 bases not matched to a gene. Germline CDR1 is SGHTA and CDR2 is FQGNSA.

This clonotype turned up a few times. The V call is TRBV12-3 or TRBV12-4, the J call TRBJ2-1; D perhaps matches TRBD2 (5 bases). V lost 2 bases to trimming and J lost 0 bases, with 8 bases between them. This CDR3 comprises 15 residues. The CDR3 sequence is CASSLSGFSYNEQFF. The CDR3 DNA is TGTGCCAGCAGTTTAAGCGGTTTCTCCTACAATGAGCAGTTCTTC.

The rearrangement uses TRBV12-3 or TRBV12-4 and TRBJ2-1, with 8 nucleotides matching TRBD2. This CDR3 spans 13 amino acids. V lost 6 bases to trimming and J lost 10 bases; unmatched junction nucleotides: 8. CDR3 in amino acids: CASRPGVAGEQFF. For the CDR3, the DNA is TGTGCCAGCAGGCCCGGGGTAGCGGGAGAGCAGTTCTTC.

This clonotype was found many times. J is TRBJ1-2 and V is TRBV20-1, with D perhaps matching TRBD1 (5 bases). Trimming stripped 6 bases from V and 9 bases from J, with 29 bases between. This CDR3 comprises 16 residues. The germline CDR1 and CDR2 sequences are DFQATT and SNEGSKA (reference sequence). Here the CDR3 reads CSASNSGTNLRRRYTF. In nucleotides, the CDR3 is TGCAGTGCCTCAAATTCCGGGACCAACCTGCGCAGGCGCTACACCTTC.

This clonotype turned up a few times. The chain has TRBV2 and TRBJ2-6; a weak D match, TRBD2 (5 bases). Germline V gene data show CDR1 as SNHLY and CDR2 as FYNNEI. The CDR3 extends over 15 amino acids. V was pared by 6 bases and J by 5 bases, with 14 bases between. CDR3 in DNA: TGTGCCAGCAGCCGCCGGACTCTAAGGGCCAACGTCCTGACTTTC. Its translation is CASSRRTLRANVLTF.

This clonotype occurred a few times. V is TRBV18 and J is TRBJ1-5; 7 nucleotides align to TRBD1. The CDR3 totals 15 residues. The germline V gene encodes CDR1 KGHSH and CDR2 LQKENI. V lost 5 bases and J lost 7; bases outside the gene matches: 11. CDR3 DNA: TGTGCCAGCTCAACAACGACAGGGTCAACACAGCCCCAGCATTTT. It is translated as CASSTTTGSTQPQHF.

V is TRBV6-1 and J is TRBJ2-7; no reliable D call. CDR1 MNHNS and CDR2 SASEGT come from the germline V gene. Between the trimmed V and J ends, which lost 8 bases and 2 bases, there was a span of 13 bases. There are 13 residues in the CDR3. Written as DNA, the CDR3 is TGTGCCAGCTCAGACCACGGTACCTACGAGCAGTACTTC. Translating gives CASSDHGTYEQYF.

This clonotype occurred many times. The chain recombines TRBV12-3 or TRBV12-4 with TRBJ2-5, with D possibly being TRBD2 (8 bases). Trimming removed 7 bases at V and 4 bases at J, with 16 bases between. The CDR3 loop spans 14 amino acids. The CDR3 spells CASTLGRGLETQYF. In DNA form, the CDR3 reads TGTGCCAGCACCCTCGGGAGGGGGCTAGAGACCCAGTACTTC.